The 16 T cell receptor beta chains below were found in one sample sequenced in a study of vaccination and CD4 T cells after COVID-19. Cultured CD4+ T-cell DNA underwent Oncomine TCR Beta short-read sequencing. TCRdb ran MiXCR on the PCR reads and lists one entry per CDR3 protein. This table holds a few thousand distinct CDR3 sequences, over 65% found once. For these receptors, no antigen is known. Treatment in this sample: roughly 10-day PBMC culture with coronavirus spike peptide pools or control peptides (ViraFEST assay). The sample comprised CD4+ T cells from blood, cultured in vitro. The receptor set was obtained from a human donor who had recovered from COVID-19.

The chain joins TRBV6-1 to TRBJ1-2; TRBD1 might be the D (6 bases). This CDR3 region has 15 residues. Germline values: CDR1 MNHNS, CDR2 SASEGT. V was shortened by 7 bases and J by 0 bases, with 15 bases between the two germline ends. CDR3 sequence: CASTGGGAPNYGYTF. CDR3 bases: TGTGCCAGCACCGGGGGGGGGGCACCTAACTATGGCTACACCTTC.

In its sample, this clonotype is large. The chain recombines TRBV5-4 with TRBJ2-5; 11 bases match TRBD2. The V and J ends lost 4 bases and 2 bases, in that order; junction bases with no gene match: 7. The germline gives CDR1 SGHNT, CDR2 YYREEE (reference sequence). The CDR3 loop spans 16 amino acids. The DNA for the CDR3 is TGTGCCAGCAGCCGTCCTAGCGGGGGGACTCAAGAGACCCAGTACTTC. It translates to CASSRPSGGTQETQYF.

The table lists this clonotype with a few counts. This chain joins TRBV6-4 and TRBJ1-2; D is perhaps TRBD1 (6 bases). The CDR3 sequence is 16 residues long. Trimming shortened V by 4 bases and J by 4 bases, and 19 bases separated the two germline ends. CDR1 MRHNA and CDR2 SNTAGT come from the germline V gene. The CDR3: CASSGRGGGSIYGYTF. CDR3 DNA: TGTGCCAGCAGTGGTAGGGGAGGGGGATCGATCTATGGCTACACCTTC.

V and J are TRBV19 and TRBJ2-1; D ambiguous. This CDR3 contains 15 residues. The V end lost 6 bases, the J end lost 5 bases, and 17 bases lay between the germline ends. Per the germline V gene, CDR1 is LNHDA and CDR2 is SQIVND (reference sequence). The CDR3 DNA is TGTGCCAGTAGAGATCGCACCACACCAAACAATGAGCAGTTCTTC. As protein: CASRDRTTPNNEQFF.

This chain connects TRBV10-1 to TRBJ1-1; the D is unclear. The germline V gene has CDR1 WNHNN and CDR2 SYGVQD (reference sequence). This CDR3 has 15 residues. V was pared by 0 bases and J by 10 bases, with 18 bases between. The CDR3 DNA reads TGCGCCAGCAGTGAGTCGCAGGCGCCGTTGAGGGCAGCTTTCTTT. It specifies CASSESQAPLRAAFF.

CDR3 in amino acids: CASSTGVNTGELFF. The CDR3 coding sequence is TGTGCCAGTAGTACCGGGGTTAACACCGGGGAGCTGTTTTTT. This chain connects TRBV19 to TRBJ2-2, with D maybe TRBD2 (5 bases). V dropped 4 bases and J dropped 2 bases, with 8 bases sitting between them. Germline lookup yields CDR1 LNHDA and CDR2 SQIVND (reference sequence). The length of the CDR3 is 14 residues. The entire variable domain, with the rest obtained from reference TRBV19 and TRBJ2-2, is as follows: DGGITQSPKYLFRKEGQNVTLSCEQNLNHDAMYWYRQDPGQGLRLIYYSQIVNDFQKGDIAEGYSVSREKKESFPLTVTSAQKNPTAFYLCASSTGVNTGELFFGEGSRLTVL.

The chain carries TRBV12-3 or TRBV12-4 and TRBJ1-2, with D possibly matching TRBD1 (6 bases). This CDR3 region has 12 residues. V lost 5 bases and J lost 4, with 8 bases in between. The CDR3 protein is CASSPQGYGYTF. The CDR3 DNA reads TGTGCCAGCAGTCCACAGGGCTATGGCTACACCTTC.

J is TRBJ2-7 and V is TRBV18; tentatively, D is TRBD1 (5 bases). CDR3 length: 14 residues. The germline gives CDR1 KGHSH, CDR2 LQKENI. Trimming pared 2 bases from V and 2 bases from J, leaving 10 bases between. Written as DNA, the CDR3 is TGTGCCAGCTCACCAGGCGGCAGGGCCTACGAGCAGTACTTC. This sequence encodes CASSPGGRAYEQYF.

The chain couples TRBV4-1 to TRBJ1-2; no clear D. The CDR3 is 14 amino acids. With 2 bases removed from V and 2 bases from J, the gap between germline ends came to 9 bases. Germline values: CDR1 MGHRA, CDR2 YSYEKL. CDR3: CASSQIVTNYGYTF. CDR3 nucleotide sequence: TGCGCCAGCAGCCAAATAGTGACCAACTATGGCTACACCTTC.

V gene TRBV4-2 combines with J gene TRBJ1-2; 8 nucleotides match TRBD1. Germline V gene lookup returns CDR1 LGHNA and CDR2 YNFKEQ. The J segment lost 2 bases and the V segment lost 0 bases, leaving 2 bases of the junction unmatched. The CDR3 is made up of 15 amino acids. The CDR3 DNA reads TGTGCCAGCAGCCAAGAGCAGGGGGCGAACTATGGCTACACCTTC. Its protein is CASSQEQGANYGYTF.

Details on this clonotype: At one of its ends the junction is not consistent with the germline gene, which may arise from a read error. The CDR3 nucleotides read TGTACCAGCAGTGAAGTTCTAGACCTAGCTAACTATGGCTACACCTTC. This sequence encodes CTSSEVLDLANYGYTF. The V and J genes are TRBV2 and TRBJ1-2; D unclear. This CDR3 has 16 amino acids. Germline V gives CDR1 SNHLY, CDR2 FYNNEI.

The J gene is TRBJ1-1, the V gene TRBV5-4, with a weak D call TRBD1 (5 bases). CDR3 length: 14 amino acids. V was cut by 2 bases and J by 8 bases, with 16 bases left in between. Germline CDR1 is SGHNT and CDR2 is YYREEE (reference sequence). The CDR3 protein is CASSLDPGIGEAFF. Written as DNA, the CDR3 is TGTGCCAGCAGCTTAGACCCAGGGATCGGCGAAGCTTTCTTT.

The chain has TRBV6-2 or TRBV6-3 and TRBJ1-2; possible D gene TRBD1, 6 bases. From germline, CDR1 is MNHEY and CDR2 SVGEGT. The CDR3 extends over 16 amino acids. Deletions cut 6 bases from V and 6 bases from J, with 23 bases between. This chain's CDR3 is CASSRDGQFLVDGYTF. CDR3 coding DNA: TGTGCCAGCAGCCGAGATGGACAGTTTTTGGTCGATGGCTACACCTTC.

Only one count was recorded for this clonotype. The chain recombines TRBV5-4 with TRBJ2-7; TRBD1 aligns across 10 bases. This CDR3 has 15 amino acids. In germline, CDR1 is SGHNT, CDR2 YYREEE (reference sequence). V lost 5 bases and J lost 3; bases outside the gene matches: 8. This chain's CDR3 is CASSVPGQGIYEQYF. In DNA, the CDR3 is TGTGCCAGCAGTGTTCCGGGACAGGGGATCTACGAGCAGTACTTC.

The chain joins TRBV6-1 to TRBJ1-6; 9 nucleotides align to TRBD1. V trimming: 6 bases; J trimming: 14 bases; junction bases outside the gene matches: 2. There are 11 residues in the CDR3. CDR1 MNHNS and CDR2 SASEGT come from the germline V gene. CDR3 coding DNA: TGTGCCAGCAGGACAGGGGGGGCCCTCCACTTT. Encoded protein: CASRTGGALHF.

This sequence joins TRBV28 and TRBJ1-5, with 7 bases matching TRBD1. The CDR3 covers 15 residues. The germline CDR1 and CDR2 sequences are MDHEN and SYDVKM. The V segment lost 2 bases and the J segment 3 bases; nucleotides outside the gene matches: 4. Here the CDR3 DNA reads TGTGCCAGCAGTTTAGCGGACAGGATCAATCAGCCCCAGCATTTT. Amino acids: CASSLADRINQPQHF.